The rows below give T cell receptor beta chains drawn from one sample of a study of CD8 T cells in Susac syndrome. TCRdb used MiXCR to reprocess the immunoSEQ multiplex PCR reads, holding one entry per CDR3 protein. The data hold over 80,000 distinct CDR3 sequences, with around 93% observed a single time. Sequencing used CD8+ T cells from PBMCs. These receptors came from a human donor in good health. Each CDR3 is given with its conserved first and last residue. The order of the fields is V gene, clone size, D gene, J gene, CDR3 protein, CDR3 DNA. A D gene is named only where the DNA matches it firmly. Size tells how often a clone was seen (once, few, many) or the class of an expanded clone, and some rows leave it out.

>TRBV7-3|NA|NA|TRBJ2-1
CASSLERANSYNEQFF
TGTGCCAGCAGCTTAGAGAGGGCAAACTCCTACAATGAGCAGTTCTTC
>TRBV12-5|NA|TRBD2|TRBJ2-1
CASAPGLVVDNEQFF
TGTGCTAGTGCCCCGGGACTAGTGGTCGACAATGAGCAGTTCTTC
>TRBV3-1|NA|TRBD2|TRBJ2-3
CASSPTSGGSTDTQYF
TGTGCCAGCAGCCCTACTAGCGGGGGCAGCACAGATACGCAGTATTTT
>TRBV28|NA|NA|TRBJ2-5
CASSPQEPVETQYF
TGTGCCAGCAGTCCCCAGGAGCCGGTGGAGACCCAGTACTTC
>TRBV27|NA|NA|TRBJ2-7
CASSLYPQGGYEQYF
TGTGCCAGCAGTTTATACCCACAGGGAGGTTACGAGCAGTACTTC
>TRBV6-4|once|NA|TRBJ1-1
CASSDDRHLF
TGTGCCAGCAGTGACGACAGGCATCTTTTT
>TRBV13|NA|NA|TRBJ2-4
CASSSGGPAKNIQYF
TGTGCCAGCAGCTCCGGGGGGCCGGCCAAAAACATTCAGTACTTC
>TRBV12-3/TRBV12-4|NA|NA|TRBJ2-2
CASSLEGRTGELFF
TGTGCCAGCAGTTTAGAGGGACGCACCGGGGAGCTGTTTTTT
>TRBV18|once|NA|TRBJ2-6
CASSPFGDTYSGANVLTF
TGTGCCAGCTCACCTTTCGGGGACACCTACTCTGGGGCCAACGTCCTGACTTTC
>TRBV7-9|NA|NA|TRBJ2-7
CASSARGPYEQYF
TGTGCCAGCAGCGCACGTGGACCCTACGAGCAGTACTTC
>TRBV5-1|once|NA|TRBJ1-1
CASSLEQGNTEAFF
TGCGCCAGCAGCTTGGAACAGGGAAACACTGAAGCTTTCTTT
>TRBV6-1|NA|NA|TRBJ2-2
CASSESGGRTPHTGELFF
TGTGCCAGCAGTGAATCGGGGGGCCGGACCCCTCACACCGGGGAGCTGTTTTTT
>TRBV3-1|NA|TRBD2|TRBJ2-1
CASSQEGLAGYEQFF
TGTGCCAGCAGCCAAGAAGGACTAGCGGGGTATGAGCAGTTCTTC
>TRBV2|NA|NA|TRBJ1-2
CASSEEANYGYTF
TGTGCCAGCAGTGAAGAGGCAAACTATGGCTACACCTTC
>TRBV15|NA|NA|TRBJ2-1
CATSRYPRGSEGEQFF
TGTGCCACCAGCAGATATCCCCGGGGTAGCGAGGGTGAGCAGTTCTTC
>TRBV27|NA|NA|TRBJ1-1
CASSILGGTEAFF
TGTGCCAGCAGTATTCTAGGGGGCACTGAAGCTTTCTTT
>TRBV7-2|few|NA|TRBJ1-1
CASSPTADEAFF
TGTGCCAGCAGCCCCACCGCGGACGAAGCTTTCTTT
>TRBV12-3/TRBV12-4|NA|NA|TRBJ1-2
CASSLGGYTF
TGTGCCAGCAGTTTGGGGGGCTACACCTTC
>TRBV7-9|few|NA|TRBJ2-7
CASSLATYEQYF
TGTGCCAGCAGCTTAGCTACCTACGAGCAGTACTTC
>TRBV11-2|NA|NA|TRBJ1-6
CASSQSDSGYNSPLHF
TGTGCCAGCAGCCAATCCGACTCGGGGTATAATTCACCCCTCCACTTT
>TRBV2|NA|TRBD1|TRBJ1-4
CASSGDRGRTNEKLFF
TGTGCCAGCAGTGGGGACAGGGGGCGAACTAATGAAAAACTGTTTTTT
>TRBV2|NA|NA|TRBJ1-2
CASSEGFGRGGASGYTF
TGTGCCAGCAGTGAAGGTTTCGGTCGGGGGGGCGCATCTGGCTACACCTTC
>TRBV4-1|NA|TRBD1|TRBJ1-4
CASSHWTGNLEKLFF
TGCGCCAGCAGCCATTGGACAGGGAACCTTGAAAAACTGTTTTTT
>TRBV7-2|NA|TRBD2|TRBJ2-3
CASSRLAGATDTQYF
TGTGCCAGTTCGAGACTAGCGGGGGCCACAGATACGCAGTATTTT
>TRBV4-1|NA|NA|TRBJ1-2
CASSQDPQVFYGYTF
TGCGCCAGCAGCCAAGACCCACAGGTGTTCTATGGCTACACCTTC
>TRBV6-5|NA|NA|TRBJ2-5
CASSYSGGNQETQYF
TGTGCCAGCAGTTACTCAGGAGGGAACCAAGAGACCCAGTACTTC
>TRBV12-3/TRBV12-4|NA|NA|TRBJ2-2
CASSFRGPADTGELFF
TGTGCCAGCAGTTTCAGGGGCCCGGCGGACACCGGGGAGCTGTTTTTT
>TRBV5-1|NA|NA|TRBJ2-7
CASSLVDGGYEQYF
TGCGCCAGCAGCTTGGTTGACGGAGGATACGAGCAGTACTTC
>TRBV2|NA|TRBD2|TRBJ2-5
CASSGTSGGGETQYF
TGTGCCAGCAGTGGGACTAGCGGGGGCGGAGAGACCCAGTACTTC
>TRBV3-1|NA|NA|TRBJ2-7
CASSPHDSYEQYF
TGTGCCAGCAGCCCCCACGACTCCTACGAGCAGTACTTC
>TRBV30|NA|NA|TRBJ2-1
CAWSRTQSEQFF
TGTGCCTGGAGTAGGACCCAATCCGAGCAGTTCTTC
>TRBV12-3/TRBV12-4|NA|NA|TRBJ2-5
CASSDRDSGGTQYF
TGTGCCAGCAGCGACCGGGACTCAGGGGGGACCCAGTACTTC
>TRBV15|NA|NA|TRBJ2-7
CATSRDRVRYF
TGTGCCACCAGCAGAGACAGGGTCAGGTACTTC
>TRBV5-4|NA|NA|TRBJ2-2
CASSFGHVELFF
TGTGCCAGCAGCTTTGGGCACGTGGAGCTGTTTTTT
>TRBV27|NA|NA|TRBJ2-5
CATSGALGETQYF
TGTGCCACCTCAGGGGCCCTAGGAGAGACCCAGTACTTC
>TRBV4-1|NA|TRBD1|TRBJ2-2
CASSQMINRGKNGELFF
TGCGCCAGCAGCCAGATGATCAACAGGGGAAAGAACGGGGAGCTGTTTTTT
>TRBV19|NA|NA|TRBJ1-5
CASSIQAGSNQPQHF
TGTGCCAGTAGTATTCAGGCGGGTAGCAATCAGCCCCAGCATTTT
>TRBV3-1|NA|NA|TRBJ2-6
CASSPGVDGANVLTF
TGTGCCAGCAGCCCAGGGGTCGACGGGGCCAACGTCCTGACTTTC
>TRBV29-1|NA|NA|TRBJ2-1
CSAGSYNEQFF
TGCAGCGCCGGTTCCTACAATGAGCAGTTCTTC
>TRBV19|NA|NA|TRBJ2-3
CASSTGRSTDTQYF
TGTGCCAGTAGTACGGGGCGGAGCACAGATACGCAGTATTTT
>TRBV9|NA|NA|TRBJ1-5
CASSLDDLKPQHF
TGTGCCAGCAGCCTGGACGACCTGAAGCCCCAGCATTTT
>TRBV20-1|NA|TRBD2|TRBJ2-1
CSATGGLLSYNEQFF
TGCAGTGCTACGGGGGGGCTGTTATCCTACAATGAGCAGTTCTTC
>TRBV29-1|NA|NA|TRBJ1-1
CSALGGENTEAFF
TGCAGCGCCTTAGGAGGGGAGAACACTGAAGCTTTCTTT